This TCR beta chain was recorded in a study of PD-1 blockade in classical Hodgkin lymphoma. Study in general: A 3 mg/kg intravenous dose of nivolumab was received by patients every 2 weeks. Findings and caveats of the study: Repertoire difference causes, possibly disease activity or prior therapy, remain undefined. Reports described newly diagnosed patients as having lower baseline TCR diversity than healthy donors.

Produced via immunoSEQ multiplex PCR; TCRdb's table is partial and in-frame only. This sample has 20,000 to 30,000 clones; around 70% occur once, and the top ten carry approximately 3.3%. The germline V gene has CDR1 SGHDT and CDR2 YYEEEE. There are 11 residues in the CDR3. V was pared by 0 bases and J by 10 bases, with 7 bases between. Of note for this clone: Its antigen is unknown.

Every patient had relapsed following autologous stem cell transplantation, and cohorts differed in brentuximab vedotin exposure. The chain has TRBV5-6 and TRBJ1-1; the D is unclear. The sample was peripheral blood mononuclear cells (PBMCs), taken at baseline. The clonotype comes from a human donor with classical Hodgkin lymphoma. The CDR3 DNA follows: TGTGCCAGCAGCTTGGGAGGCGGAGCTTTCTTT. Translated, it gives CASSLGGGAFF.